The entry that follows covers one T cell receptor (beta chain) sequence. This sample was included in a study of T cell changes during pregnancy in multiple sclerosis. The ends lost 3 bases at V and 7 bases at J; junction bases unmatched: 19. This CDR3 has 19 amino acids. The V gene's germline CDR1 is SGDLS and CDR2 YYNGEE. Generated by immunoSEQ multiplex PCR, the TCRdb table keeps only in-frame clones and is missing some. The sample holds 25,000 to 35,000 clones, more than 70% seen once. Sequenced here: CD8+ T cells from peripheral blood mononuclear cells, sampled in the first trimester of pregnancy. This chain uses TRBV9 with TRBJ2-1; 10 bases fit TRBD2. The receptor was derived from a female donor with multiple sclerosis, enrolled in a pregnancy study. The DNA of the CDR3 is TGTGCCAGCAGCGCCCATCCCCAACCTAGCGGGAGTAGCATAAATGAGCAGTTCTTC. Translating gives CASSAHPQPSGSSINEQFF.